This record looks at one TCR beta chain sequence and its context. Its specific antigen is unknown. Per-nucleotide qualities are absent, and no much larger clonotype sits a single base away. This sample is part of a study of graft-versus-host responses after intestinal transplantation listed by TCRdb under 2021. About the investigation overall: The transplants that recipients got were multivisceral, liver-intestinal, or isolated intestinal. Rather than going through the commercial service, samples from a few later patients were sequenced in-house on an Illumina MiSeq and processed with MiXCR. Alloreactive clones were identified by sequencing pre-transplant mixed lymphocyte reaction products and comparing them with unstimulated pre-transplant donor and recipient T cells. Every recipient was given anti-thymocyte globulin induction, then maintenance tacrolimus and steroids for two to three years. Donor T cell macrochimerism was defined as a peak of at least 4% donor T cells among recipient peripheral blood mononuclear cells. After intestinal transplantation, graft-versus-host and host-versus-graft alloreactive T cell clones in the graft, circulation and bone marrow were tracked using bulk TCR-beta CDR3 sequencing. Of the 20 to 25 intestinal transplant recipients enrolled in the cohort, one of whom was a retransplant, a few patients without pretransplant specimens were excluded.

CDR1 SEHNR and CDR2 FQNEAQ were looked up in the germline V gene (reference sequence). Trimming takes 6 bases from V and 4 bases from J, and the germline ends sit 7 bases apart. The CDR3, from cysteine to phenylalanine, totals 12 residues. The entry retains the CDR3 DNA only, 36 bases that are in frame from base 1. The library was built by means of the immunoSEQ multiplex PCR assay. For most patients, high-throughput TCR-beta CDR3 sequencing of genomic DNA was performed by Adaptive Biotechnologies. The authors processed their data as follows. TCR sequencing data for roughly 17 patients were retrieved from Adaptive's ImmunoSEQ software; three other patients were processed with MiXCR and VDJtools. Because the origin of CDR3 nucleotide sequences shared between donor and recipient could not be assigned, those sequences were removed. At least 2-fold expansion over unstimulated cells and a minimum CFSE-low frequency of 0.002% (template counts) or 0.001% (read counts) were required for clones to be classified as alloreactive. A clone was considered mappable if detected in the sequenced pre-transplant spleen, lymph node, or MLR CFSE-low populations of the donor or recipient. Cumulative frequency of alloreactive clones was calculated as a percentage of all sequences weighted by copy number. In its TCRdb copy, this immuneACCESS table keeps in-frame sequences only and misses some clones. Where compared with another copy, unresolved V genes explain less than half of these, and the others have no known cause. D and trimming come from the DNA, and the V and J calls and clone size come from that table. The sample includes 17,000 or so clones, with about 89% observed a single time. The ten top clones hold about half of the sample.

Study-wide findings and limitations: Early after transplant, peak levels of circulating GvH clones were found to be associated with declines in HvG clones. The relatively low number and heterogeneity of intestinal transplant patients limited the conclusions. GvH clones were detected in recipient bone marrow, and some appeared earlier in ileal mucosa or blood, consistent with an intestinal mucosal origin. Patients with donor T cell macrochimerism had high GvH to HvG T cell clonal ratios in their allografts.

Bone marrow was aspirated after transplant from the posterior iliac crest or another site chosen by the physician. The clonotype originates from a human patient who received an intestinal transplant, so some T cells may come from the graft donor. Sample: bone marrow, taken approximately 19 weeks after transplant. The sequence links TRBV7-9 to TRBJ2-1; there is no confident call for the D gene. The sequenced DNA is TGTGCCAGCAGACCGAATTACAATGAGCAGTTCTTC. This gives the protein CASRPNYNEQFF.